The entry below gives a single T cell receptor (beta chain) sequence along with its context. Antigen: not known. These data belong to a study of OX40 agonist ivuxolimab in advanced cancers. Background on the study: Ivuxolimab, an antibody that agonizes OX40 (CD134), was administered to the patients. One patient with hepatocellular carcinoma and two with cutaneous melanoma, three in all, had partial responses.

Study-level points and caveats: More expanded clones were seen, on average, in CD8+ T cells than in CD4+.

Profiled with immunoSEQ multiplex PCR; TCRdb holds only in-frame clones, not every one. This sample yields over 60,000 clones, of which roughly 80% are seen a single time; 1.9% belongs to the top ten. The origin of this receptor is an adult with an advanced solid tumor such as melanoma, head and neck, liver or kidney cancer. The sample consisted of CD4+ or CD8+ T cells sorted from blood, taken in a trial of the OX40 agonist ivuxolimab.

The CDR3 nucleotides read TGTGCCAGCAGCCAAGTTGGGACACAAGAGACCCAGTACTTC. Translation: CASSQVGTQETQYF. This chain joins TRBV14 and TRBJ2-5, with D possibly matching TRBD1 (6 bases). CDR3 size: 14 residues. Trimming shortened V by 1 base and J by 2 bases, and 8 bases separated the two germline ends. Germline values: CDR1 SGHDN, CDR2 FVKESK. Drawing the rest from reference TRBV14 and TRBJ2-5, the complete variable domain is EAGVTQFPSHSVIEKGQTVTLRCDPISGHDNLYWYRRVMGKEIKFLLHFVKESKQDESGMPNNRFLAERTGGTYSTLKVQPAELEDSGVYFCASSQVGTQETQYFGPGTRLLVL.